This T cell receptor beta chain was observed in a study of blood T cell repertoires in COVID-19. The wider study: Some COVID-19 samples were acute and others convalescent; all came from the United States, Italy and Spain. T cells, B-cell-depleted T cells, or PBMCs supplied cDNA or gDNA.

Germline V gene sequence: CDR1 SQVTM, CDR2 ANQGSEA. The J segment lost 5 bases and the V segment lost 4 bases, leaving 8 bases of the junction unmatched. There are 14 residues in the CDR3. The table lists this clone with a few counts. Original processing methods: It was from reference gene primer amplification that nucleated cell counts were estimated. Only in-frame clones appear in the TCRdb table, and some are missing; sequencing was by immunoSEQ multiplex PCR. From that table come the V and J calls and clone size; the DNA was used to work out D and trimming. The sample lists under 150,000 clones, 84% occurring once.

Sequenced: peripheral blood. The clonotype comes from a human donor in a cohort sampled during active COVID-19. The chain recombines TRBV29-1 with TRBJ1-1, with 9 nucleotides matching TRBD1. The CDR3 nucleotides read TGCAGCGTTGGGGGACAGGGTCCACGAACTGAAGCTTTCTTT. This sequence encodes CSVGGQGPRTEAFF. Complete variable domain (other parts from reference TRBV29-1 and TRBJ1-1): SAVISQKPSRDICQRGTSLTIQCQVDSQVTMMFWYRQQPGQSLTLIATANQGSEATYESGFVIDKFPISRPNLTFSTLTVSNMSPEDSSIYLCSVGGQGPRTEAFFGQGTRLTVV.